These T cell receptor beta chains were read from a single sample in a study of blood T cell repertoires in COVID-19. Method: immunoSEQ multiplex PCR; TCRdb's copy keeps in-frame clones and lacks some. The sample holds about 320,000 clones; 83% are singletons and the top ten take about 1.2%. The sequenced material came from peripheral blood. These TCRs come from a woman between 45 and 65 years old with acute or convalescent COVID-19. Each CDR3 is given with its conserved first and last residue. The D gene is left open where the match is weak. A clone size is listed for some rows: how often the clone was seen (once, few, many), or a class if it is expanded.

size | D | J | V | CDR3 | DNA
NA | NA | TRBJ1-2 | TRBV11-1 | CASSLGGAGYGYTF | TGTGCCAGCAGCTTGGGTGGGGCCGGCTATGGCTACACCTTC
NA | TRBD2 | TRBJ2-1 | TRBV10-3 | CAISASGAFGEQFF | TGTGCCATCAGTGCTAGCGGGGCCTTCGGTGAGCAGTTCTTC
NA | NA | TRBJ1-3 | TRBV5-1 | CASSLGGLSGNTIYF | TGCGCCAGCAGCTTGGGGGGGCTCTCTGGAAACACCATATATTTT
NA | NA | TRBJ1-2 | TRBV4-3 | CASSQEGIYGYTF | TGCGCCAGCAGCCAAGAGGGCATCTATGGCTACACCTTC
NA | TRBD1 | TRBJ2-3 | TRBV7-2 | CASSLGTGVTDTQYF | TGTGCCAGCAGCCTCGGGACAGGTGTCACAGATACGCAGTATTTT
few | NA | TRBJ1-3 | TRBV5-1 | CASSLAPGVGNTIYF | TGCGCCAGCAGCTTGGCGCCAGGCGTTGGAAACACCATATATTTT
NA | NA | TRBJ2-5 | TRBV4-1 | CASSQSAGDQETQYF | TGCGCCAGCAGCCAATCCGCCGGGGACCAAGAGACCCAGTACTTC
NA | TRBD2 | TRBJ2-2 | TRBV7-9 | CASSRTRSNTGELFF | TGTGCCAGCAGCCGGACTAGATCGAACACCGGGGAGCTGTTTTTT
NA | NA | TRBJ2-3 | TRBV13 | CASSSRGAGSGQSTDTQYF | TGTGCCAGCAGCTCCCGGGGGGCGGGTAGCGGGCAGAGCACAGATACGCAGTATTTT
NA | NA | TRBJ1-2 | TRBV9 | CASSVGMAGAGYTF | TGTGCCAGCAGCGTAGGAATGGCCGGAGCGGGCTACACCTTC
once | NA | TRBJ2-3 | TRBV12-5 | CASADSLTDTQYF | TGTGCTAGTGCCGACAGCCTCACAGATACGCAGTATTTT
NA | TRBD2 | TRBJ2-7 | TRBV6-2/TRBV6-3 | CASSPTGLAGLYEQYF | TGTGCCAGCAGCCCAACGGGACTAGCGGGGTTATACGAGCAGTACTTC
NA | TRBD2 | TRBJ2-5 | TRBV5-1 | CASSLTSGDQETQYF | TGCGCCAGCAGCTTAACTAGCGGGGATCAAGAGACCCAGTACTTC
few | NA | TRBJ2-7 | TRBV6-2/TRBV6-3 | CASSNSMSYEQYF | TGTGCCAGCAGTAACAGCATGAGCTACGAGCAGTACTTC
NA | NA | TRBJ1-1 | TRBV3-1/TRBV3-2 | CAAEGMNTEAFF | TGTGCCGCGGAGGGAATGAACACTGAAGCTTTCTTT
NA | NA | TRBJ2-3 | TRBV5-5 | CASSSQPGVDTQYF | TGTGCCAGCAGCTCGCAACCCGGGGTAGATACGCAGTATTTT
NA | NA | TRBJ1-3 | TRBV25-1 | CASSEYPGTIYF | TGTGCCAGCAGTGAATATCCAGGCACCATATATTTT
NA | NA | TRBJ1-1 | TRBV7-8 | CASSLGRSVDTIEAFF | TGTGCCAGCAGCTTAGGGCGTTCGGTGGATACTATTGAAGCTTTCTTT
NA | NA | TRBJ1-6 | TRBV5-8 | CASSLLSDSYNSPLHF | TGTGCCAGCAGCTTGTTATCGGACAGCTATAATTCACCCCTCCACTTT
once | TRBD2 | TRBJ2-5 | TRBV9 | CASSVGGGNRGETQYF | TGTGCCAGCAGCGTAGGCGGGGGAAACCGGGGGGAGACCCAGTACTTC
few | TRBD1 | TRBJ1-3 | TRBV18 | CASSPGQGLSGNTIYF | TGTGCCAGCTCACCTGGACAGGGTCTATCTGGAAACACCATATATTTT
NA | NA | TRBJ1-1 | TRBV6-6 | CASSYSGGAEAFF | TGTGCCAGCAGTTACTCGGGGGGGGCTGAAGCTTTCTTT
NA | NA | TRBJ2-3 | TRBV5-4 | CASSSKGVSTDTQYF | TGTGCCAGCAGCTCCAAGGGGGTTAGCACAGATACGCAGTATTTT
few | TRBD1 | TRBJ2-7 | TRBV5-8 | CASSYGTGLMEQYF | TGTGCCAGCAGCTACGGGACAGGGCTGATGGAGCAGTACTTC
NA | TRBD1 | TRBJ1-5 | TRBV6-6 | CASRDGTASNQPQHF | TGTGCCAGCAGGGACGGGACAGCAAGCAATCAGCCCCAGCATTTT
few | TRBD2 | TRBJ2-3 | TRBV11-2 | CASSSKSGGARNTQYF | TGTGCCAGCAGCTCGAAGAGCGGGGGGGCCAGAAATACGCAGTATTTT
NA | TRBD2 | TRBJ2-3 | TRBV7-8 | CASSLGRLAGALRGTDTQYF | TGTGCCAGCAGCTTAGGGAGACTAGCGGGAGCCCTTCGTGGCACAGATACGCAGTATTTT